These 27 T cell receptor beta chains came from one sample sequenced in a study of shared clonotypes between healthy human individuals. Sequencing used immunoSEQ multiplex PCR; TCRdb keeps in-frame clones, though not all of them. The data hold some 1,100,000 clones, with approximately 80% observed a single time. Sequencing input: memory CD4+ T cells from PBMCs. The subset: CD45RA-negative fraction. These receptors were collected from a man between 18 and 35 years old in good health. Some clones in this sample may be carry-over from other donors' samples.

The rearrangement links TRBV7-2 to TRBJ1-2; TRBD1 aligns across 7 bases. Germline V CDR1 and CDR2: SGHTA, FQGNSA. The CDR3 extends over 15 amino acids. The trim removed 6 bases at V and 7 bases at J, leaving 14 bases unmatched. CDR3 in amino acids: CASSRPRTGQRGYTF. In DNA, the CDR3 is TGTGCCAGCAGTCGACCCCGGACAGGCCAGCGTGGCTACACCTTC.

The V gene is TRBV7-9, the J gene TRBJ1-2; TRBD1 agrees at 11 bases. Trimming removed 5 bases from V and 8 bases from J; junction bases left unmatched: 10. Germline CDR1 SEHNR, CDR2 FQNEAQ (reference sequence). The CDR3 consists of 15 residues. The CDR3 loop is CASSTPGQGGGGYTF. CDR3 DNA: TGTGCCAGCAGCACGCCGGGACAGGGGGGCGGCGGCTACACCTTC.

This chain connects TRBV4-1 to TRBJ2-5; TRBD2 matches 9 bases. J was trimmed by 5 bases and V by 4 bases; bases with no gene match: 17. CDR1 and CDR2 from the germline V gene are MGHRA and YSYEKL. The CDR3 is 18 residues long. The CDR3 here is CASSLALLGAGGRETQYF. In DNA, the CDR3 is TGCGCCAGCAGCCTCGCGCTCTTAGGAGCGGGAGGCCGCGAGACCCAGTACTTC.

The J gene is TRBJ1-4, the V gene TRBV6-1, with D possibly being TRBD1 (5 bases). This CDR3 comprises 14 residues. From germline, CDR1 is MNHNS and CDR2 SASEGT. V was trimmed by 5 bases and J by 0 bases, leaving 7 bases between them. CDR3 protein: CASSLTATNEKLFF. DNA for the CDR3: TGTGCCAGCAGTTTGACAGCAACTAATGAAAAACTGTTTTTT.

The chain links TRBV28 to TRBJ2-2; TRBD2 matches at 9 bases. V gave up 5 bases and J gave up 3 bases; unmatched junction bases: 16. The CDR3 totals 19 residues. Germline CDR1 is MDHEN and CDR2 is SYDVKM. In nucleotides, the CDR3 is TGTGCCAGCAGTCCGATCCTAGCGGGATATGGGGAATACACCGGGGAGCTGTTTTTT. It translates to CASSPILAGYGEYTGELFF.

The chain combines TRBV29-1 with TRBJ1-1, with D uncertain. V lost 1 base, J lost 4 bases, and 4 bases lay in between. CDR3 length: 11 residues. Looked up from germline, CDR1 is SQVTM and CDR2 is ANQGSEA. The CDR3 region is CSVEVATEAFF. The CDR3 region has the DNA TGCAGCGTTGAAGTAGCCACTGAAGCTTTCTTT.

This clone was picked up a small number of times. V usage is TRBV4-2 and J usage is TRBJ2-2; 9 positions match TRBD2. CDR1 LGHNA and CDR2 YNFKEQ come from the germline V gene. V lost 0 bases and J lost 6; bases outside the gene matches: 8. The CDR3 consists of 17 residues. The CDR3: CASSQESGREGAGELFF. CDR3 in DNA: TGTGCCAGCAGCCAAGAATCAGGGCGGGAGGGGGCCGGGGAGCTGTTTTTT.

The gene calls are TRBV9 and TRBJ2-7, with D possibly being TRBD2 (5 bases). Per germline, CDR1 SGDLS and CDR2 YYNGEE. This CDR3 region has 14 residues. Trimming removed 0 bases at V and 6 bases at J, with 13 bases between. CDR3 loop: CASSVASRGSEQYF. CDR3 bases: TGTGCCAGCAGCGTAGCAAGTAGAGGGTCCGAGCAGTACTTC. Filled out from reference TRBV9 and TRBJ2-7, the complete variable domain reads DSGVTQTPKHLITATGQRVTLRCSPRSGDLSVYWYQQSLDQGLQFLIQYYNGEERAKGNILERFSAQQFPDLHSELNLSSLELGDSALYFCASSVASRGSEQYFGPGTRLTVT.

The J gene is TRBJ2-3, the V gene TRBV7-3, with TRBD2 identical over 8 bases. In germline, CDR1 is SGHTA, CDR2 FQGTGA. The ends lost 2 bases at V and 6 bases at J; junction bases unmatched: 4. The CDR3 spans 14 residues. The CDR3 DNA follows: TGTGCCAGCAGCTTAGGACTAGCAATGGATACGCAGTATTTT. Translation: CASSLGLAMDTQYF.

In its sample, this clone was seen many times. The chain is built from TRBV18 and TRBJ1-2; 8 bases align to TRBD1. J lost 8 bases, V lost 3 bases, and 11 bases had no gene match. CDR3 length: 15 residues. Germline lookup yields CDR1 KGHSH and CDR2 LQKENI. The CDR3 sequence: CASSPDMTGAAGYTF. The DNA for the CDR3 is TGTGCCAGCTCACCTGATATGACAGGGGCAGCGGGCTACACCTTC.

CDR3 DNA sequence: TGTGCCAGCAACCCACAGGCTTCAAGTAACTATGGCTACACCTTC. Amino acid sequence: CASNPQASSNYGYTF. The rearrangement joins TRBV9 to TRBJ1-2, with D possibly being TRBD1 (5 bases). Germline V CDR1 and CDR2: SGDLS, YYNGEE. V was trimmed by 6 bases and J by 1 base, leaving 16 bases between them. The CDR3 has 15 amino acids.

This clone was counted only a few times. This chain joins TRBV19 and TRBJ2-7; TRBD1 might be the D (6 bases). Germline CDR1 is LNHDA and CDR2 is SQIVND (reference sequence). The CDR3 runs to 14 residues. V lost 9 bases to trimming and J lost 2 bases, with 17 bases between them. In DNA, the CDR3 is TGTGCCAGCTCACCGGGACAACCCACCTACGAGCAGTACTTC. It specifies CASSPGQPTYEQYF.

CDR3 nucleotides: TGTGCCAGCAGCCACTACGGCCCGACAGGGCGCACAGATACGCAGTATTTT. This gives the protein CASSHYGPTGRTDTQYF. The rearrangement joins TRBV7-2 to TRBJ2-3; 7 bases are a match to TRBD1. CDR1 is SGHTA and CDR2 is FQGNSA in the germline V gene. The CDR3 is 17 residues long. Trimming removed 5 bases from V and 1 base from J; junction bases left unmatched: 12.

The chain couples TRBV30 to TRBJ1-6; no firm D call. The CDR3 is 14 amino acids. The germline V gene encodes CDR1 GTSNPN and CDR2 SVGIG (reference sequence). Trimming removed 7 bases from V and 8 bases from J, with 18 bases in between. CDR3 DNA: TGTGCCTCCCGTCTCTCTGGGTTGTATTCACCCCTCCACTTT. It specifies CASRLSGLYSPLHF.

The J gene is TRBJ2-2, the V gene TRBV5-1; 10 nucleotides align to TRBD2. This CDR3 contains 16 residues. The germline V gene encodes CDR1 SGHRS and CDR2 YFSETQ. The V gene end was trimmed by 6 bases and the J gene end by 6 bases; junction bases not matched to a gene: 11. Here the CDR3 DNA reads TGCGCCAGCACCTCCTCGCTAGCGGGAGCATCCGGGGAGCTGTTTTTT. Its protein is CASTSSLAGASGELFF.

The sample holds a few counts of this clone. This chain links TRBV28 with TRBJ1-1; D is unresolved. Trimming stripped 2 bases from V and 4 bases from J, with 11 bases between. CDR1 and CDR2 from the germline V gene are MDHEN and SYDVKM. The CDR3 has 14 residues. CDR3: CASSLGGAPTEAFF. CDR3 nucleotides: TGTGCCAGCAGTTTAGGAGGTGCCCCCACTGAAGCTTTCTTT.

This clone was found a few times. A read error likely explains this, since a far larger clone differs by one base. The sample contains more than one DNA sequence encoding this CDR3. CDR3 nucleotides: TGTGCCAGCAGTTTACTTGGCACAGATACGCAGTATTTT. As protein: CASSLLGTDTQYF. This chain connects TRBV28 to TRBJ2-3; no definite D call. Germline lookup yields CDR1 MDHEN and CDR2 SYDVKM. The V end lost 2 bases, the J end lost 1 base, and 4 bases lay between the germline ends. This CDR3 is 13 amino acids long.

In regard to this clone: The sample has other DNA sequences that encode this CDR3 too. V gene TRBV14 combines with J gene TRBJ1-2; no clear D gene. V lost 1 base and J lost 2, with 5 bases in between. From germline, CDR1 is SGHDN and CDR2 FVKESK. CDR3 size: 13 residues. CDR3 residues: CASSQGLNYGYTF. The CDR3 DNA follows: TGTGCCAGCAGCCAAGGGTTGAACTATGGCTACACCTTC.

The chain carries TRBV20-1 and TRBJ2-7; D remains unclear. CDR1 DFQATT and CDR2 SNEGSKA come from the germline V gene (reference sequence). V lost 3 bases and J 4 bases, leaving 7 bases between the germline ends. The CDR3 sequence is 11 residues long. The CDR3: CSASYQYEQYF. CDR3 nucleotide sequence: TGCAGTGCTAGTTACCAGTACGAGCAGTACTTC.

The chain links TRBV5-1 to TRBJ2-1, with 8 bases matching TRBD2. V gave up 0 bases and J gave up 6 bases; unmatched junction bases: 8. This CDR3 has 16 amino acids. The germline V gene encodes CDR1 SGHRS and CDR2 YFSETQ. This chain's CDR3 is CASSLDPAGDSNEQFF. CDR3 DNA: TGCGCCAGCAGCTTGGATCCAGCGGGAGACTCCAATGAGCAGTTCTTC.

V usage is TRBV5-1 and J usage is TRBJ2-1; D is uncertain. V was cut by 4 bases and J by 6 bases, with 17 bases left in between. Per the germline V gene, CDR1 is SGHRS and CDR2 is YFSETQ. The CDR3 loop spans 15 amino acids. The CDR3: CASSRDAGAINEQFF. In nucleotides, the CDR3 is TGCGCCAGCAGCCGCGACGCCGGCGCGATCAATGAGCAGTTCTTC.

This clone was seen just once. This chain uses TRBV5-1 with TRBJ1-5, with 7 bases that match TRBD1. J lost 3 bases, V lost 3 bases, and 3 bases had no gene match. Germline values: CDR1 SGHRS, CDR2 YFSETQ. The CDR3 is 14 amino acids. The CDR3 region is CASSYGQDNQPQHF. The CDR3 nucleotides are TGCGCCAGCAGCTACGGACAGGACAATCAGCCCCAGCATTTT.

The J gene is TRBJ1-2, the V gene TRBV5-4; D unresolved. This CDR3 spans 12 amino acids. Germline-derived CDR1 and CDR2 are SGHNT and YYREEE (reference sequence). The germline V and J ends were trimmed by 4 bases and 4 bases, with 8 bases remaining between them. The CDR3 DNA follows: TGTGCCAGCAGCGGGCCGGGCTATGGCTACACCTTC. It encodes CASSGPGYGYTF.

This sequence joins TRBV4-3 and TRBJ2-6; the D is unclear. V was clipped by 3 bases and J by 0 bases, with 9 bases between them. Germline CDR1 reads LGHNA; CDR2 reads YSLEER. This CDR3 spans 16 amino acids. The chain's CDR3 is CASSQLPSSGANVLTF. The CDR3 region has the DNA TGCGCCAGCAGCCAGCTACCTAGCTCTGGGGCCAACGTCCTGACTTTC.

The rearrangement uses TRBV6-5 and TRBJ2-1; 9 nucleotides agree with TRBD2. V shed 0 bases and J 4 bases; nucleotides not matched to a gene: 4. CDR3 length: 16 amino acids. The germline V gene has CDR1 MNHEY and CDR2 SVGAGI. The CDR3 region is CASSYSGGGGYNEQFF. For the CDR3, the DNA is TGTGCCAGCAGTTACTCAGGCGGGGGGGGGTACAATGAGCAGTTCTTC.

This clone has just a few counts. The J gene is TRBJ2-7, the V gene TRBV19, with 15 bases lining up with TRBD2. CDR1 is LNHDA, CDR2 SQIVND, per germline (reference sequence). The CDR3 has 19 residues. The V segment lost 5 bases and the J segment 0 bases; nucleotides outside the gene matches: 11. The DNA of the CDR3 is TGTGCCAGTAGTCGAAAGGGACTAGCGGGAGGAACCTACTCCTACGAGCAGTACTTC. It translates to CASSRKGLAGGTYSYEQYF.

As for this clone: The sample carries other DNA sequences with the same CDR3. CDR3 DNA: TGTGCCAGTAGTTCAAGCGGGAGCTCCTACGAGCAGTACTTC. It codes for CASSSSGSSYEQYF. The chain joins TRBV19 to TRBJ2-7; TRBD2 matches 8 bases. J lost 0 bases, V lost 5 bases, and 3 bases had no gene match. Germline values: CDR1 LNHDA, CDR2 SQIVND (reference sequence). The CDR3 spans 14 residues.